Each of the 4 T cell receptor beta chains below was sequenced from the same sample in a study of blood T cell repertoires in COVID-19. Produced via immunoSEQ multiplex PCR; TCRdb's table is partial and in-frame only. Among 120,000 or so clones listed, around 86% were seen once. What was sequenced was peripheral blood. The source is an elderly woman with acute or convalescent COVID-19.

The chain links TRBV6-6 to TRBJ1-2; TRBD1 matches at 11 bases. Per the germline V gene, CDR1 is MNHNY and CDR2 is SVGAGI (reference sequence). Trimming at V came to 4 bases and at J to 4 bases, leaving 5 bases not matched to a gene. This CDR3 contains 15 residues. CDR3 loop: CASSSDRGRSYGYTF. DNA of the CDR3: TGTGCCAGCAGTTCGGACAGGGGGCGTAGCTATGGCTACACCTTC.

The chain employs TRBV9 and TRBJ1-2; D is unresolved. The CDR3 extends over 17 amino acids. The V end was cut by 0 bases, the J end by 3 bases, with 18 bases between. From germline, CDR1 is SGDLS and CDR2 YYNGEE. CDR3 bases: TGTGCCAGCAGCGTAGGGTCGTATGGAGCCTCCGACTATGGCTACACCTTC. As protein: CASSVGSYGASDYGYTF.

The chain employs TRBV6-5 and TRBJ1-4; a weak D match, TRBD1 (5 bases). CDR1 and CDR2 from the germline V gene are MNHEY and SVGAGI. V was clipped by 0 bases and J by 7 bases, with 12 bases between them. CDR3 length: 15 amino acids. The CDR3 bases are TGTGCCAGCAGTTACTCGGCCGGTGACAGTGAAAAACTGTTTTTT. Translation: CASSYSAGDSEKLFF.

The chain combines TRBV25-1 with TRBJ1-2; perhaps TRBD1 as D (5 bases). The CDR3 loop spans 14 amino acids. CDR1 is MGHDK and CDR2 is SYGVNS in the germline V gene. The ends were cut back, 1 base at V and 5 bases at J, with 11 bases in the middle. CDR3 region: CASSELGVGYGYTF. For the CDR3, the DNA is TGTGCCAGCAGTGAATTAGGGGTGGGTTATGGCTACACCTTC.